The next 19 T cell receptor beta chains were all read from a single sample in a study of blood T cells in healthy people across ages. PCR was performed a second time for roughly 7 to 11 cycles using a sample-barcoded 5' primer and a J-beta primer mix. TCRdb recomputed calls from the 5' RACE reads with MiXCR, one row per CDR3 protein. The sample holds over a million distinct CDR3 sequences, around 45% seen once. The specimen sequenced was blood. The receptors originated from a woman in her fifties or sixties in good health.

The chain recombines TRBV15 with TRBJ2-7, with 9 bases identical to TRBD2. Trimming cost V 1 base and J 5 bases; bases outside gene matches: 6. This CDR3 is 15 amino acids long. The V gene's germline CDR1 is LNHNV and CDR2 YYDKDF (reference sequence). The CDR3 loop is CATSRVAGAPHEQYF. For the CDR3, the DNA is TGTGCCACCAGCAGAGTAGCGGGAGCCCCCCACGAGCAGTACTTC. Variable domain in full (rest from reference TRBV15 and TRBJ2-7): DAMVIQNPRYQVTQFGKPVTLSCSQTLNHNVMYWYQQKSSQAPKLLFHYYDKDFNNEADTPDNFQSRRPNTSFCFLDIRSPGLGDTAMYLCATSRVAGAPHEQYFGPGTRLTVT.

This clonotype has a count of ten or more. The V gene is TRBV28, the J gene TRBJ2-5; 10 positions match TRBD2. Trimming cost V 3 bases and J 6 bases; bases outside gene matches: 16. The germline gives CDR1 MDHEN, CDR2 SYDVKM. The CDR3 contains 18 residues. The CDR3 nucleotides read TGTGCCAGCAGTTTGGTCGGGCCAGCGGGAGGGCCTCAAAAGACCCAGTACTTC. As protein: CASSLVGPAGGPQKTQYF.

V gene TRBV27 combines with J gene TRBJ2-4, with 8 nucleotides matching TRBD2. The DNA end lines up better with TRBJ2-7; the J call may be wrong. This CDR3 is 15 amino acids long. In germline, CDR1 is MNHEY, CDR2 SMNVEV (reference sequence). CDR3 loop: CASSLKIGTSREQYF. CDR3 bases: TGTGCCAGCAGTTTAAAGATCGGGACTAGTCGCGAGCAGTACTTC.

V gene TRBV2 combines with J gene TRBJ2-7; 8 nucleotides align to TRBD1. The CDR3 has 15 amino acids. Unmatched junction bases numbered 9, after V lost 6 bases and J lost 2 bases. Germline V gene sequence: CDR1 SNHLY, CDR2 FYNNEI. The CDR3 DNA reads TGTGCCAGCAGCTCCGGGACAGGAACACCCTACGAGCAGTACTTC. Its protein is CASSSGTGTPYEQYF. Complete variable domain (other parts from reference TRBV2 and TRBJ2-7): EPEVTQTPSHQVTQMGQEVILRCVPISNHLYFYWYRQILGQKVEFLVSFYNNEISEKSEIFDDQFSVERPDGSNFTLKIRSTKLEDSAMYFCASSSGTGTPYEQYFGPGTRLTVT.

This clonotype showed up just a few times. The chain uses TRBV7-2 and TRBJ2-7; no clear D gene. V gave up 4 bases and J gave up 0 bases, with 13 bases separating them. This CDR3 is 15 amino acids long. Germline V gene lookup returns CDR1 SGHTA and CDR2 FQGNSA. The CDR3 sequence: CASSSSRGSSYEQYF. The CDR3 DNA sequence: TGTGCCAGCAGCTCCTCCCGCGGTAGCTCCTACGAGCAGTACTTC.

This clonotype came up a few times. The chain employs TRBV2 and TRBJ2-7; D is possibly TRBD1 (6 bases). The assigned J gene may be wrong: the sequence end matches TRBJ2-5 better. Germline assignment: CDR1 SNHLY and CDR2 FYNNEI. The CDR3 runs 12 residues. The CDR3 coding sequence is TGTGCCAGCAGTGCAGGGGCGGAGACCCAGTACTTC. Translated: CASSAGAETQYF.

The table lists this clonotype with a few counts. The chain has TRBV20-1 and TRBJ2-4, with 8 bases aligning to TRBD1. Per the germline V gene, CDR1 is DFQATT and CDR2 is SNEGSKA (reference sequence). V lost 2 bases to trimming and J lost 0 bases; unmatched junction nucleotides: 6. CDR3 size: 16 residues. CDR3 sequence (DNA): TGCAGTGCTAGATCGGGACAGGAGCTAGCCAAAAACATTCAGTACTTC. It encodes CSARSGQELAKNIQYF.

V is TRBV2 and J is TRBJ1-1; perhaps TRBD1 as D (5 bases). The V gene's germline CDR1 is SNHLY and CDR2 FYNNEI. The CDR3 length is 14 residues. CDR3 in amino acids: CATSSGRERAEAFF. In nucleotides, the CDR3 is TGTGCTACCAGCAGTGGCAGGGAAAGGGCTGAAGCTTTCTTT.

V is TRBV27 and J is TRBJ2-5; 9 bases are a match to TRBD2. The CDR3 loop spans 15 amino acids. V was pared by 8 bases and J by 2 bases, with 9 bases of the junction left unmatched. In germline, CDR1 is MNHEY, CDR2 SMNVEV (reference sequence). CDR3 protein: CASGELAGGQETQYF. In nucleotides, the CDR3 is TGTGCCAGCGGCGAACTAGCGGGCGGACAAGAGACCCAGTACTTC.

This chain uses TRBV18 with TRBJ2-7; the match to TRBD2 covers 7 bases. Germline CDR1 and CDR2: KGHSH and LQKENI. V lost 3 bases, J lost 1 base, and 9 bases stayed unmatched. The CDR3 consists of 16 residues. The CDR3 coding sequence is TGTGCCAGCTCACCTGGGTCGGCTAGCGGTTCCTACGAGCAGTACTTC. Translating gives CASSPGSASGSYEQYF.

The chain couples TRBV9 to TRBJ2-7; no clear D. The V and J ends lost 3 bases and 1 base respectively, with 11 bases between them. Germline assignment: CDR1 SGDLS and CDR2 YYNGEE. The CDR3 has 14 amino acids. CDR3 residues: CASSAPGPSYEQYF. Written as DNA, the CDR3 is TGTGCCAGCAGCGCCCCGGGCCCTTCCTACGAGCAGTACTTC.

The chain is built from TRBV6-5 and TRBJ2-6; 10 nucleotides match TRBD1. The V and J ends lost 4 bases and 2 bases, in that order; junction bases with no gene match: 8. The CDR3 contains 18 residues. The germline gives CDR1 MNHEY, CDR2 SVGAGI. The CDR3, as DNA: TGTGCCAGCAGTTTACCACGACAGGGGGCAGCTGGGGCCAACGTCCTGACTTTC. Amino acids: CASSLPRQGAAGANVLTF.

The V call is TRBV5-1, the J call TRBJ2-7; TRBD2 agrees at 9 bases. Germline V CDR1 and CDR2: SGHRS, YFSETQ. The trim removed 1 base at V and 3 bases at J, leaving 11 bases unmatched. There are 17 residues in the CDR3. CDR3 sequence: CASSLLASGKVLYEQYF. The CDR3 DNA sequence: TGCGCCAGCAGCTTGCTGGCTAGCGGGAAAGTTCTCTACGAGCAGTACTTC.

This clonotype was counted only a few times. The chain uses TRBV10-3 and TRBJ2-7, with 11 bases that match TRBD2. The CDR3 runs to 15 residues. J lost 2 bases, V lost 6 bases, and 6 bases had no gene match. Per the germline V gene, CDR1 is ENHRY and CDR2 is SYGVKD. Here the CDR3 reads CAISSGTSGTYEQYF. In nucleotides, the CDR3 is TGTGCCATCAGCTCCGGGACTAGCGGAACCTACGAGCAGTACTTC.

The V call is TRBV5-4, the J call TRBJ2-3; 8 positions agree with TRBD2. CDR3 size: 15 residues. V dropped 1 base and J dropped 4; count of bases not matched to a gene: 5. Germline V gene sequence: CDR1 SGHNT, CDR2 YYREEE (reference sequence). The DNA for the CDR3 is TGTGCCAGCAGCTTGCGGACGGGAGGGGCAGATACGCAGTATTTT. Protein: CASSLRTGGADTQYF.

V is TRBV21-1 and J is TRBJ1-5; the table gives TRBD1 as D, unverified against the DNA. TRBV21-1 corresponds to a pseudogene. The CDR3 covers 16 residues. The CDR3 DNA reads TGTGCCAGCAGCAAAGGACACAGGGGAAGCAATCAGCCCCAGCATTTT. Amino acids: CASSKGHRGSNQPQHF.

This chain uses TRBV4-2 with TRBJ2-5, with 8 positions matching TRBD2. Looked up from germline, CDR1 is LGHNA and CDR2 is YNFKEQ. V was pared by 2 bases and J by 5 bases, with 10 bases of the junction left unmatched. The CDR3 runs 16 residues. CDR3 sequence: CASSQSPGLEGETQYF. In DNA, the CDR3 is TGTGCCAGCAGCCAATCTCCGGGACTAGAGGGGGAGACCCAGTACTTC.

This clonotype was found a few times. V gene TRBV29-1 combines with J gene TRBJ1-2; maybe TRBD1 (5 bases). Trimming shortened V by 2 bases and J by 7 bases, and 14 bases separated the two germline ends. Germline V gives CDR1 SQVTM, CDR2 ANQGSEA. This CDR3 has 13 residues. The CDR3 sequence: CSVETRDRSGYTF. CDR3 DNA sequence: TGCAGCGTTGAAACCAGGGATAGGTCTGGCTACACCTTC.

V and J are TRBV27 and TRBJ2-7; the D gene is possibly TRBD2 (6 bases). The CDR3 sequence is 17 residues long. CDR1 MNHEY and CDR2 SMNVEV come from the germline V gene (reference sequence). V lost 2 bases to trimming and J lost 1 base, with 18 bases between them. DNA of the CDR3: TGTGCCAGCAGTTTAGACTGGCGGGGCGGAAAATCCTACGAGCAGTACTTC. This translates into CASSLDWRGGKSYEQYF.